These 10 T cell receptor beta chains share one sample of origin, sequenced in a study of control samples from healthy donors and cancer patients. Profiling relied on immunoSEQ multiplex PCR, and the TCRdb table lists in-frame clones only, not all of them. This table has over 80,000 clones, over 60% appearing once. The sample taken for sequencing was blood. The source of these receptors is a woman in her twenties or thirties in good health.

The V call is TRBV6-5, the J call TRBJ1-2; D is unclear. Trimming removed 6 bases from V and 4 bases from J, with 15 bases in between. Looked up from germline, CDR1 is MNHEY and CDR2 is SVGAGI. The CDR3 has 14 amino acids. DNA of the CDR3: TGTGCCAGCAGCCGTTCGGACGGAGGCTATGGCTACACCTTC. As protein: CASSRSDGGYGYTF.

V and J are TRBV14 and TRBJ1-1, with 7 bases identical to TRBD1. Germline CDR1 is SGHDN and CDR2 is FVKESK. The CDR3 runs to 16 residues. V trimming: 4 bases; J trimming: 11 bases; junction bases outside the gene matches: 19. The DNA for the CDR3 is TGTGCCAGCAGCCCTGACCAGCGACAGGGCTATCGCGAGGCTTTCTTT. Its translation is CASSPDQRQGYREAFF. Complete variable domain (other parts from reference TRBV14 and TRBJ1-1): EAGVTQFPSHSVIEKGQTVTLRCDPISGHDNLYWYRRVMGKEIKFLLHFVKESKQDESGMPNNRFLAERTGGTYSTLKVQPAELEDSGVYFCASSPDQRQGYREAFFGQGTRLTVV.

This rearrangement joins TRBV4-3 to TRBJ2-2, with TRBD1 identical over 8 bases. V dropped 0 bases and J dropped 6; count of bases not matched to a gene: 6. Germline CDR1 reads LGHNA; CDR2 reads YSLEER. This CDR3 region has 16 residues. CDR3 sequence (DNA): TGCGCCAGCAGCCAAGAAGTGCAGGGGGCGTCCGGGGAGCTGTTTTTT. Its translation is CASSQEVQGASGELFF.

CDR3 DNA sequence: TGTGCCAGCAGCTTCTCCGCCGGGACTGAAGCTTTCTTT. Its protein is CASSFSAGTEAFF. The chain is built from TRBV5-6 and TRBJ1-1; D remains ambiguous. Germline V gene data show CDR1 as SGHDT and CDR2 as YYEEEE. The CDR3 loop spans 13 amino acids. V dropped 2 bases and J dropped 5 bases, with 10 bases sitting between them.

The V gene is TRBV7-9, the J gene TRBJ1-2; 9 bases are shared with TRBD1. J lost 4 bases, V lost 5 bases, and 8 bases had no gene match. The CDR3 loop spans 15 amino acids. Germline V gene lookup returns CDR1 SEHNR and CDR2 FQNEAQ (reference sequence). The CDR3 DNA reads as TGTGCCAGCAGCCAGGGACAGGGTTCGTCCTATGGCTACACCTTC. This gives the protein CASSQGQGSSYGYTF.

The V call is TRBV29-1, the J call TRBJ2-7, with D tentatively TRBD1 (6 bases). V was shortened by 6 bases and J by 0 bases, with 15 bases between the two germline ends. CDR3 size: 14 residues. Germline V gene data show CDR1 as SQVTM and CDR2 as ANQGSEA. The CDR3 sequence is CSVRGTSSSYEQYF. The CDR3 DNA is TGCAGCGTCCGTGGGACATCAAGCTCCTACGAGCAGTACTTC.

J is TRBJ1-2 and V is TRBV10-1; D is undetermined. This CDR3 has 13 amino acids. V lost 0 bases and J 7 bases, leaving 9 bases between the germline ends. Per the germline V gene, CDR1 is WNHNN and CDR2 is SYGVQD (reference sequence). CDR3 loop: CASSESGMVGYTF. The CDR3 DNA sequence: TGCGCCAGCAGTGAGTCTGGGATGGTTGGCTACACCTTC.

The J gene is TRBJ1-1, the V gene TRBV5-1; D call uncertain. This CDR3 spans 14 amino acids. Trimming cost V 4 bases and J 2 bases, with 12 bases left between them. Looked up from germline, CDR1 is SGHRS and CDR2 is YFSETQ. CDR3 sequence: CASSPPTDNTEAFF. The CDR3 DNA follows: TGCGCCAGCAGCCCCCCCACAGACAACACTGAAGCTTTCTTT.

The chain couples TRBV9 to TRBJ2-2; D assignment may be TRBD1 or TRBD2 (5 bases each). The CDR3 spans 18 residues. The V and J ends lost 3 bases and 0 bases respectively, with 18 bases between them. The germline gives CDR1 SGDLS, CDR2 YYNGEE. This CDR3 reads CASSAGDGTDANTGELFF. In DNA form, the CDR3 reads TGTGCCAGCAGCGCCGGGGATGGGACCGACGCGAACACCGGGGAGCTGTTTTTT.

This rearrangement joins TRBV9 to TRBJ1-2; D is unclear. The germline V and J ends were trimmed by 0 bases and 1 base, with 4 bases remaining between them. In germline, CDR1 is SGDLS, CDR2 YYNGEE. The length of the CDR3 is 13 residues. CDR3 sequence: CASSVGGNYGYTF. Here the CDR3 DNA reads TGTGCCAGCAGCGTAGGAGGTAACTATGGCTACACCTTC.